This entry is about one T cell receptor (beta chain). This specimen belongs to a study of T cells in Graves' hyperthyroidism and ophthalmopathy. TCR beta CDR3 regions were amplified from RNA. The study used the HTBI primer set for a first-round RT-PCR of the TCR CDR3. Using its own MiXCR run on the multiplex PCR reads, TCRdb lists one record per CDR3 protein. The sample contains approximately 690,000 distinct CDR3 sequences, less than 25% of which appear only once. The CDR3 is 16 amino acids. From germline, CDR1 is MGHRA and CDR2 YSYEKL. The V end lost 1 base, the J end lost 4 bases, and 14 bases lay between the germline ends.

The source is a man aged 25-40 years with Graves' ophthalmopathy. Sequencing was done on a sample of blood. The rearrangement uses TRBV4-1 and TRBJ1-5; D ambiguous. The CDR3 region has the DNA TGCGCCAGCAGCCAAGTTGGAGGCGGGAAAAATCAGCCCCAGCATTTT. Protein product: CASSQVGGGKNQPQHF.